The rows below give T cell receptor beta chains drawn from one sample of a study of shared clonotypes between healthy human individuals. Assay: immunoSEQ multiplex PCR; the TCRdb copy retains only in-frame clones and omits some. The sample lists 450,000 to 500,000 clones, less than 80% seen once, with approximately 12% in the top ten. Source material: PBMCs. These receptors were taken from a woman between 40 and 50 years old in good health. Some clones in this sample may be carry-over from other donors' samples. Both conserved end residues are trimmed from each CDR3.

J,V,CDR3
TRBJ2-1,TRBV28,ASREFSGSRNNEQF
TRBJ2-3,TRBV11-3,ASSPRGMGPDTQY
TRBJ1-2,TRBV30,AWSVVFYGYT
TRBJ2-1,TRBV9,ASSVELSGRAGEQF
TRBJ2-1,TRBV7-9,ASSGGLAHRQF
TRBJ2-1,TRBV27,ASTEGGSYNEQF
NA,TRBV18,ASSPIAGAYEQY
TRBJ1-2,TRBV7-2,ASSLRDRGRNGYT
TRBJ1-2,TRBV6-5,ASSYSNQGVHGYT
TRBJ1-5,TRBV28,ASSFFSGNQPQH
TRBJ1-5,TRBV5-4,ASSFPDRNQPQH
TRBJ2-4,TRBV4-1,ASSQDGLATGAKNIQY
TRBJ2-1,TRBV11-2,ASSFPSGRLNEQF
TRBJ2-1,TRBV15,ATSRDGDYNNEQF
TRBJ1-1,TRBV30,AWSPRFHEAF
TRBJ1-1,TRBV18,ASSPPARNTEAF
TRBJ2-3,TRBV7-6,ASSLGLAPDTQY
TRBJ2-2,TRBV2,ASSEDRIAGELF
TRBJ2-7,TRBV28,ASSLLLPGWRDEQY
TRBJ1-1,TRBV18,ASSPDRDFKNTEAF
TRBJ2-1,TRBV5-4,ASTGGSSYNEQF
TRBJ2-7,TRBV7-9,ASSSRTGNYEQY
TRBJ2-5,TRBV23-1,ASSRKSDGTQY
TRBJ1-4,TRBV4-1,ASSLGQVTNEKLF